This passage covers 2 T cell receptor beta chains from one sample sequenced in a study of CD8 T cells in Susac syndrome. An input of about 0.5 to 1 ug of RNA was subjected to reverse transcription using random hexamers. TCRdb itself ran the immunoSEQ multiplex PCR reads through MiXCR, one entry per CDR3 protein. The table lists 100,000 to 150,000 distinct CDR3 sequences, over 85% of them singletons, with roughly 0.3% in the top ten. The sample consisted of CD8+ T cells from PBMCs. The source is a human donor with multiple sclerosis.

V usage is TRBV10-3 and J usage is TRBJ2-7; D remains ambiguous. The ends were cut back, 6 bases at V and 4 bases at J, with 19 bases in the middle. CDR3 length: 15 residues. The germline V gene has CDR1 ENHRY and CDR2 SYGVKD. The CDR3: CAIRTSDTDDYEQYV. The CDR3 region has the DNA TGTGCCATCAGAACCTCCGACACGGATGATTACGAGCAGTACGTC.

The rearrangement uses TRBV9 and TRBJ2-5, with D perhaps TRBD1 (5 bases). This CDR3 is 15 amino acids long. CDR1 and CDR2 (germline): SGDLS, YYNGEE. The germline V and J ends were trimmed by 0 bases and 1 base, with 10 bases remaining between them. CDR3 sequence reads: CASSVAGHVQETQYF. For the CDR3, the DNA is TGTGCCAGCAGCGTAGCAGGACACGTCCAAGAGACCCAGTACTTC.